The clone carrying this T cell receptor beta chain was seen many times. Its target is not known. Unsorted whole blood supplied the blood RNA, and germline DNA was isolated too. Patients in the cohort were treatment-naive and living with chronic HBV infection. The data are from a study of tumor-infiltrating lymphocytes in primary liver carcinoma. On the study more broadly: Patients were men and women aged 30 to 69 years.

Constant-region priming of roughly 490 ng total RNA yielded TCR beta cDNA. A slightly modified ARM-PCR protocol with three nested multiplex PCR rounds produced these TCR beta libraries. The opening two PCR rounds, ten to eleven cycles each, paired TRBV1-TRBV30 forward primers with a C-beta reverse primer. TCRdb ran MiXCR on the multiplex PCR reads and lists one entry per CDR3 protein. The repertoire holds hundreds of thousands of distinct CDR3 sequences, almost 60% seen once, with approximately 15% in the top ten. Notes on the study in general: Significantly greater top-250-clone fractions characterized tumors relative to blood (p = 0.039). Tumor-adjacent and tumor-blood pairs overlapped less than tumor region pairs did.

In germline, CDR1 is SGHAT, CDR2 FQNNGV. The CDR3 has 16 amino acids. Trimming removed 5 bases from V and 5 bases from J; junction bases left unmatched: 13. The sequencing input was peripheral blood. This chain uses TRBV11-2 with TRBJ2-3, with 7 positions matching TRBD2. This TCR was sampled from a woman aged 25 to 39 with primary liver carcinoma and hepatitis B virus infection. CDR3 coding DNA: TGTGCCAGCAGCGGGCCGGGACTAAATACAGGAGATACGCAGTATTTT. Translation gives CASSGPGLNTGDTQYF.